The text below deals with one T cell receptor beta chain. Germline assignment: CDR1 LNHDA and CDR2 SQIVND (reference sequence). The trim removed 1 base at V and 4 bases at J, leaving 11 bases unmatched. This CDR3 has 17 residues. These data are taken from a study of blood T cell repertoires in COVID-19. Here immunoSEQ multiplex PCR was the method, and the copy in TCRdb shows in-frame clones only, minus some. The sample holds 350,000 to 450,000 clones; more than 85% are singletons and the top ten take just over 0.85%. The chain carries TRBV19 and TRBJ1-2; TRBD1 matches 8 bases. Sequencing was performed on PBMCs or T cells enriched from blood (not recorded which). The source is a woman aged 40 to 55 who had been exposed to COVID-19. DNA of the CDR3: TGTGCCAGTAGTATAGGCCGCAGGGGGCGAAAAGGCTATGGCTACACCTTC. Translated, it gives CASSIGRRGRKGYGYTF.